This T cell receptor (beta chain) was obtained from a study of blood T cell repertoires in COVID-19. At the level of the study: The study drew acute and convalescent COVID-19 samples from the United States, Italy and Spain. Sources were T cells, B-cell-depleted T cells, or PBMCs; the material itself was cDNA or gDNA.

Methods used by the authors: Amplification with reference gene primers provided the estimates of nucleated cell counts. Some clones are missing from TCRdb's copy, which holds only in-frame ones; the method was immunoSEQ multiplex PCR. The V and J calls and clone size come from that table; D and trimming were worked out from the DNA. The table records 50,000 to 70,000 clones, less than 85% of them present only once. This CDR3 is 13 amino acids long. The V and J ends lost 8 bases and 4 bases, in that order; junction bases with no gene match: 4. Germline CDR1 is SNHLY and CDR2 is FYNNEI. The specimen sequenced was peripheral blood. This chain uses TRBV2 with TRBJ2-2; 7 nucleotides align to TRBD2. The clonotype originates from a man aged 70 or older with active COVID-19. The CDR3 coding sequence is TGTGCCAGCGGGAGGGTCTCCACCGGGGAGCTGTTTTTT. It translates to CASGRVSTGELFF.